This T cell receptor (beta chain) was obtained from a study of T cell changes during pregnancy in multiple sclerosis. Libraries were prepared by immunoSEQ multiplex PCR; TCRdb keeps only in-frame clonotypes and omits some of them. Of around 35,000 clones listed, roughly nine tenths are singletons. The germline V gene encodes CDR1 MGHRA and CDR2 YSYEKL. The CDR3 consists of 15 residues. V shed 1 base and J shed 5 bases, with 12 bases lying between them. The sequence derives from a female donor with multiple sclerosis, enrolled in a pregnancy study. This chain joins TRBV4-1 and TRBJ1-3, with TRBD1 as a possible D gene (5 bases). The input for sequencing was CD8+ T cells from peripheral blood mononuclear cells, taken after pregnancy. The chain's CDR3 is CASSQAWGTRNTIYF. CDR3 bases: TGCGCCAGCAGCCAAGCCTGGGGCACCAGAAACACCATATATTTT.